This T cell receptor (beta chain) originates from a study of CD8 T cells in Susac syndrome. It was healthy donors who served as the controls, matched for age and sex. FACS enriched CD8+ TEMRA cells, while bulk CD8+ and CD4+ were negatively isolated. A quantity of roughly 0.5 to 1 ug RNA underwent reverse transcription using random hexamers. TCRdb reprocessed the immunoSEQ multiplex PCR reads with MiXCR, giving one entry per CDR3 protein. The repertoire holds approximately 120,000 distinct CDR3 sequences, with around 93% as singletons. Germline CDR1 and CDR2: SEHNR and FQNEAQ (reference sequence). The CDR3 sequence is 13 residues long. V was clipped by 1 base and J by 4 bases; unmatched bases: 1.

Sequenced: CD8+ T cells from PBMCs. The V and J genes are TRBV7-9 and TRBJ2-7; 7 bases are shared with TRBD1. This sequence originates from a human donor in good health. CDR3 loop: CASSLDRGYEQYF. The CDR3 nucleotides read TGTGCCAGCAGCTTAGACAGGGGATACGAGCAGTACTTC.